Shown below are 21 T cell receptor beta chains from a single sample sequenced in a study of cytomegalovirus exposure and HLA in healthy donors. TCRdb's table, derived via immunoSEQ multiplex PCR, lists solely in-frame clones and lacks some. This sample has 150,000 to 250,000 clones, with 80% to 90% found just once. Sequenced sample: PBMCs. The receptor set was obtained from a young woman in good health and CMV-seropositive.

The chain recombines TRBV2 with TRBJ1-2, with a possible D match to TRBD1 (6 bases). This CDR3 is 14 amino acids long. The germline V gene encodes CDR1 SNHLY and CDR2 FYNNEI. Trimming removed 7 bases at V and 3 bases at J, with 15 bases between. The CDR3 nucleotides are TGTGCCAGCATGAAGGGGGGGAAGGACTATGGCTACACCTTC. This encodes CASMKGGKDYGYTF. Full variable domain (outside the CDR3, taken from reference TRBV2 and TRBJ1-2): EPEVTQTPSHQVTQMGQEVILRCVPISNHLYFYWYRQILGQKVEFLVSFYNNEISEKSEIFDDQFSVERPDGSNFTLKIRSTKLEDSAMYFCASMKGGKDYGYTFGSGTRLTVV.

The genes are TRBV9 and TRBJ2-3; TRBD2 matches at 9 bases. The germline V gene encodes CDR1 SGDLS and CDR2 YYNGEE. This CDR3 region has 16 residues. With 3 bases clipped from V and 2 bases from J, the junction kept 7 bases outside the gene matches. CDR3 residues: CASSALSGRNTDTQYF. The DNA of the CDR3 is TGTGCCAGCAGCGCCCTCAGCGGGAGGAACACAGATACGCAGTATTTT.

This chain links TRBV18 with TRBJ2-7, with TRBD2 matching over 10 bases. V trimming: 3 bases; J trimming: 4 bases; junction bases outside the gene matches: 3. This CDR3 comprises 14 residues. The germline V gene encodes CDR1 KGHSH and CDR2 LQKENI. The CDR3 bases are TGTGCCAGCTCACCGACTAGCGGGCCGTACGAGCAGTACTTC. Protein sequence: CASSPTSGPYEQYF.

The gene calls are TRBV19 and TRBJ1-1, with D possibly being TRBD1 (5 bases). Per the germline V gene, CDR1 is LNHDA and CDR2 is SQIVND (reference sequence). V was pared by 2 bases and J by 4 bases, with 14 bases between. The CDR3 extends over 15 amino acids. The CDR3 loop is CASSILQGFGTEAFF. The CDR3 DNA reads as TGTGCCAGTAGTATATTGCAGGGATTCGGCACTGAAGCTTTCTTT.

V and J are TRBV15 and TRBJ2-1; TRBD2 agrees at 10 bases. The CDR3 covers 15 residues. Germline lookup yields CDR1 LNHNV and CDR2 YYDKDF (reference sequence). The V segment lost 4 bases and the J segment 8 bases; nucleotides outside the gene matches: 8. The CDR3 coding sequence is TGTGCCACCAGCAACGGACTAGCGGCGGTGGATGAGCAGTTCTTC. Residues: CATSNGLAAVDEQFF.

J is TRBJ2-1 and V is TRBV6-5; a possible D gene is TRBD1 (6 bases). CDR3 length: 15 residues. Per germline, CDR1 MNHEY and CDR2 SVGAGI. V gave up 6 bases and J gave up 1 base, with 13 bases separating them. In nucleotides, the CDR3 is TGTGCCAGCAGCCGCACAGGGAATTCCTACAATGAGCAGTTCTTC. Its translation: CASSRTGNSYNEQFF.

The V and J genes are TRBV6-1 and TRBJ1-4; D might be TRBD1 (5 bases). CDR1 MNHNS and CDR2 SASEGT come from the germline V gene. The CDR3 contains 15 residues. Trimming removed 3 bases from V and 0 bases from J, with 8 bases in between. The CDR3 coding sequence is TGTGCCAGCAGTGAGCCGGGGGCAACTAATGAAAAACTGTTTTTT. This translates into CASSEPGATNEKLFF.

This clone was seen more than once but under ten times. This sequence joins TRBV7-9 and TRBJ1-2; D is ambiguous. The CDR3 consists of 10 residues. The V end lost 2 bases, the J end lost 8 bases, and 3 bases lay between the germline ends. The germline gives CDR1 SEHNR, CDR2 FQNEAQ (reference sequence). CDR3 DNA: TGTGCCAGCAGCTTACAGGGCTACACCTTC. Protein sequence: CASSLQGYTF.

This chain joins TRBV5-6 and TRBJ1-1; possibly TRBD1 for D (5 bases). The V end lost 2 bases, the J end lost 0 bases, and 17 bases lay between the germline ends. CDR3 size: 17 residues. Looked up from germline, CDR1 is SGHDT and CDR2 is YYEEEE. CDR3 in DNA: TGTGCCAGCAGCTTCGGGACTGCAAGATCAATGAACACTGAAGCTTTCTTT. It yields the protein CASSFGTARSMNTEAFF.

The V call is TRBV7-9, the J call TRBJ1-1, with 7 bases lining up with TRBD1. The CDR3 covers 17 residues. CDR1 SEHNR and CDR2 FQNEAQ come from the germline V gene (reference sequence). Trimming took 5 bases from V and 2 from J; bases not matched to a gene: 14. CDR3: CASSAGPSGTVNTEAFF. In DNA form, the CDR3 reads TGTGCCAGCAGCGCAGGCCCATCCGGGACAGTTAACACTGAAGCTTTCTTT.

This chain uses TRBV7-9 with TRBJ1-4; 9 positions match TRBD1. The CDR3 has 15 amino acids. V shed 5 bases, J shed 5 bases, and the junction held 6 bases outside the gene matches. Per the germline V gene, CDR1 is SEHNR and CDR2 is FQNEAQ (reference sequence). CDR3 DNA sequence: TGTGCCAGCAGCCCGGGACAGGGAAGGAATGAAAAACTGTTTTTT. As protein: CASSPGQGRNEKLFF.

J is TRBJ2-1 and V is TRBV27; the D is unclear. Germline CDR1 is MNHEY and CDR2 is SMNVEV (reference sequence). CDR3 size: 15 residues. Deletions cut 2 bases from V and 0 bases from J, with 8 bases between. CDR3: CASSLIMSSYNEQFF. CDR3 DNA: TGTGCCAGCAGTTTAATAATGAGCTCCTACAATGAGCAGTTCTTC.

V gene TRBV5-1 combines with J gene TRBJ1-2; TRBD1 agrees at 7 bases. V trimming: 4 bases; J trimming: 4 bases; junction bases outside the gene matches: 10. Germline V gene data show CDR1 as SGHRS and CDR2 as YFSETQ. The CDR3 covers 15 residues. The CDR3 region is CASSVSGTASYGYTF. The CDR3 nucleotides are TGCGCCAGCAGCGTTTCCGGGACAGCCTCCTATGGCTACACCTTC.

CDR3 in amino acids: CASSSPGLTYEQYF. The CDR3, as DNA: TGTGCCAGCAGTTCGCCGGGACTAACCTACGAGCAGTACTTC. This rearrangement joins TRBV6-1 to TRBJ2-7; 7 bases are a match to TRBD2. CDR1 MNHNS and CDR2 SASEGT come from the germline V gene. V lost 5 bases, J lost 2 bases, and 6 bases stayed unmatched. The CDR3 is 14 amino acids.

The chain couples TRBV5-4 to TRBJ1-2; the match to TRBD1 covers 9 bases. J gave up 4 bases and V 4 bases, and 8 bases lay outside the gene matches. The V gene's germline CDR1 is SGHNT and CDR2 YYREEE (reference sequence). The CDR3 is 15 amino acids. The chain's CDR3 is CASSPRTGEGYGYTF. The DNA for the CDR3 is TGTGCCAGCAGCCCCCGGACAGGGGAAGGCTATGGCTACACCTTC.

This clone was seen more than once but under ten times. The chain employs TRBV5-6 and TRBJ1-2, with a tentative D call TRBD1 (6 bases). Germline loops: CDR1 SGHDT, CDR2 YYEEEE. V lost 4 bases and J 6 bases, leaving 7 bases between the germline ends. This CDR3 spans 11 amino acids. The CDR3 loop is CASSHRDGYTF. The CDR3 bases are TGTGCCAGCAGCCACAGGGATGGCTACACCTTC.

The chain is built from TRBV7-6 and TRBJ2-3, with TRBD2 identical over 10 bases. CDR3 length: 16 amino acids. Trimming removed 5 bases from V and 5 bases from J; junction bases left unmatched: 10. In germline, CDR1 is SGHVS, CDR2 FNYEAQ. CDR3: CASSKGLAGVLDTQYF. The CDR3 bases are TGTGCCAGCAGCAAAGGGCTAGCGGGAGTATTAGATACGCAGTATTTT.

The chain joins TRBV27 to TRBJ2-7; D unresolved. Trimming left V 2 bases short and J 3 bases short, with 8 bases between. CDR3 length: 13 amino acids. Germline loops: CDR1 MNHEY, CDR2 SMNVEV (reference sequence). The DNA of the CDR3 is TGTGCCAGCAGTTTACGCGGTTTCTACGAGCAGTACTTC. Its translation is CASSLRGFYEQYF.

The chain recombines TRBV6-5 with TRBJ1-3, with no clear D. Trimming removed 0 bases at V and 4 bases at J, with 13 bases between. Germline V gene lookup returns CDR1 MNHEY and CDR2 SVGAGI. This CDR3 is 16 amino acids long. CDR3 nucleotides: TGTGCCAGCAGTTACTCCCTAATGGGCCGCGGAAACACCATATATTTT. It encodes CASSYSLMGRGNTIYF.

The gene calls are TRBV2 and TRBJ1-2; TRBD1 matches 7 bases. After removal of 4 bases from V and 8 bases from J, the junction contained 7 bases not matched to a gene. Germline loops: CDR1 SNHLY, CDR2 FYNNEI. This CDR3 comprises 13 residues. The CDR3 reads CASSVRGQHGYTF. CDR3 nucleotides: TGTGCCAGCAGTGTCAGGGGACAGCACGGCTACACCTTC.

The chain joins TRBV13 to TRBJ1-2; 7 nucleotides align to TRBD1. V was pared by 1 base and J by 8 bases, with 10 bases of the junction left unmatched. Germline CDR1 reads PRHDT; CDR2 reads FYEKMQ (reference sequence). The CDR3 is 15 amino acids. DNA of the CDR3: TGTGCCAGCAGCTTAGCGACAGGGTCAGGTTTCGGCTACACCTTC. Its protein is CASSLATGSGFGYTF. The full variable domain, in which reference TRBV13 and TRBJ1-2 provide the parts outside the CDR3, is AAGVIQSPRHLIKEKRETATLKCYPIPRHDTVYWYQQGPGQDPQFLISFYEKMQSDKGSIPDRFSAQQFSDYHSELNMSSLELGDSALYFCASSLATGSGFGYTFGSGTRLTVV.